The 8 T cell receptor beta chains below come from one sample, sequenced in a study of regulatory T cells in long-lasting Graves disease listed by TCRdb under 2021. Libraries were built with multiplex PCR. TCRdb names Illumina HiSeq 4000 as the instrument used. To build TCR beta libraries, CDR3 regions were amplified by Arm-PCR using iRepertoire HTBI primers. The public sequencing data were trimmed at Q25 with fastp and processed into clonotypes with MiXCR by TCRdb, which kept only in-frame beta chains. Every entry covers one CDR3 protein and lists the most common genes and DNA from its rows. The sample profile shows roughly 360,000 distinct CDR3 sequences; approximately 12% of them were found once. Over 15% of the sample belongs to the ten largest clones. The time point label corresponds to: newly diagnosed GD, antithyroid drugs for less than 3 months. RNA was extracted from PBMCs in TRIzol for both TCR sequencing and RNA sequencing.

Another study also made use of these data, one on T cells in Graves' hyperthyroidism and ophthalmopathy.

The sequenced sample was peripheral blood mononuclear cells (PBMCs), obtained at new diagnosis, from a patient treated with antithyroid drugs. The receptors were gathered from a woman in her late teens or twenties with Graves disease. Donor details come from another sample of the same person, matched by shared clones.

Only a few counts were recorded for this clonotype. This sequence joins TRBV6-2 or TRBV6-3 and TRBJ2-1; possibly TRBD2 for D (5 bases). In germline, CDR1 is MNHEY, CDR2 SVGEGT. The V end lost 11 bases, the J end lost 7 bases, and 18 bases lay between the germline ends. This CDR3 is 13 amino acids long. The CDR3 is CAARPSTGNEQFF. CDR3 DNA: TGTGCCGCCCGACCAAGTACGGGGAATGAGCAGTTCTTC.

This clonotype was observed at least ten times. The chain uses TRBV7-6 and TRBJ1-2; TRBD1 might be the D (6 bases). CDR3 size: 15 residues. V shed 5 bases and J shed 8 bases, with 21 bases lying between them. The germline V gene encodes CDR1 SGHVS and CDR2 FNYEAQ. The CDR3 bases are TGTGCCAGCAGCAATTTCCTGGCGGGGGGCTCGGGCTACACCTTC. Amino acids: CASSNFLAGGSGYTF. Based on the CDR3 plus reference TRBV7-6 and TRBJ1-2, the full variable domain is GAGVSQSPRYKVTKRGQDVALRCDPISGHVSLYWYRQALGQGPEFLTYFNYEAQQDKSGLPNDRFSAERPEGSISTLTIQRTEQRDSAMYRCASSNFLAGGSGYTFGSGTRLTVV.

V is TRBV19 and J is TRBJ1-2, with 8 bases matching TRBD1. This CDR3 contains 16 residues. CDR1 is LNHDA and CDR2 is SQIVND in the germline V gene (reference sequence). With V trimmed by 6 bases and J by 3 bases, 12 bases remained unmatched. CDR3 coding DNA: TGTGCCAGTAGGCAGGACAGGGCATTCCTCGACTATGGCTACACCTTC. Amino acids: CASRQDRAFLDYGYTF.

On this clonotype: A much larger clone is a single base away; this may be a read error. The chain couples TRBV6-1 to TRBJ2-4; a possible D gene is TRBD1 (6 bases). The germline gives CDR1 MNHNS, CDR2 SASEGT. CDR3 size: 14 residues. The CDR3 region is CTSSEDLEGDIQYF. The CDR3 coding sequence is TGTACCAGCAGTGAAGATCTTGAGGGGGACATTCAGTACTTC.

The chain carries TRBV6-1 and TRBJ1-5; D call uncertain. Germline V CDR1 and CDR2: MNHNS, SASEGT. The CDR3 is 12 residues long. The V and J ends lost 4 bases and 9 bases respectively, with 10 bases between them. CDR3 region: CASSVFSPPQHF. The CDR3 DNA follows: TGTGCCAGCAGTGTTTTCAGTCCGCCCCAGCATTTT.

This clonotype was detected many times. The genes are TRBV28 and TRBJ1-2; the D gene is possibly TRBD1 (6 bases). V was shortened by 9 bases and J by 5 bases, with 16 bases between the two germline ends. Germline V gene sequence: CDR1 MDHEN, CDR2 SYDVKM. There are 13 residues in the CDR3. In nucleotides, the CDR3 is TGTGCCAGTAGGGACAAACCGGGGTATGGCTACACCTTC. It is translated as CASRDKPGYGYTF.

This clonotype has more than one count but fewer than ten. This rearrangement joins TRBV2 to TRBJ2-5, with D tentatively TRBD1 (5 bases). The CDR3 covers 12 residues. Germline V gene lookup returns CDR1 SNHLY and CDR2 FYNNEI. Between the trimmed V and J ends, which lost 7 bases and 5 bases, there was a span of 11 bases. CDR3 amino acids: CASTWGPETQYF. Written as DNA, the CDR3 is TGTGCCAGCACCTGGGGCCCGGAGACCCAGTACTTC.

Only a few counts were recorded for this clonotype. In nucleotides, the CDR3 is TGCAGCGTTGTAGACAGCTCCTACGAGCAGTACGTC. Its protein is CSVVDSSYEQYV. V gene TRBV29-1 combines with J gene TRBJ2-7, with D possibly TRBD1 on 5 matching bases. V lost 4 bases, J lost 0 bases, and 7 bases lay in between. The CDR3 runs to 12 residues. Germline CDR1 and CDR2: SQVTM and ANQGSEA.